The 22 T cell receptor beta chains in this list originate from one sample, sequenced in a study of identifying expanded T cells in peripheral blood. Some clones are missing from TCRdb's copy, which holds only in-frame ones; the method was immunoSEQ multiplex PCR. The sample includes 110,000 or so clones, about 88% seen only once; the top ten take 6.5% to 9%. Sequencing was performed on blood. Receptors were obtained from a person aged 18 to 70 in good health.

The rearrangement links TRBV5-6 to TRBJ2-3, with D possibly being TRBD2 (5 bases). CDR1 is SGHDT and CDR2 is YYEEEE in the germline V gene. V was trimmed by 0 bases and J by 1 base, leaving 9 bases between them. The CDR3 is made up of 15 amino acids. The CDR3 sequence: CASSLVLSGTDTQYF. CDR3 in DNA: TGTGCCAGCAGCTTGGTTCTTAGCGGCACAGATACGCAGTATTTT.

The V call is TRBV5-1, the J call TRBJ2-6; D is perhaps TRBD1 (5 bases). V gave up 0 bases and J gave up 0 bases, with 13 bases separating them. Germline CDR1 SGHRS, CDR2 YFSETQ. The CDR3 runs to 18 residues. The CDR3 spells CASSLVSRQSSGANVLTF. In DNA form, the CDR3 reads TGCGCCAGCAGCTTGGTTTCCCGACAGAGCTCTGGGGCCAACGTCCTGACTTTC.

The chain links TRBV18 to TRBJ1-1; the D gene is possibly TRBD1 (6 bases). Trimming shortened V by 0 bases and J by 5 bases, and 13 bases separated the two germline ends. The germline V gene encodes CDR1 KGHSH and CDR2 LQKENI. The CDR3 is made up of 15 amino acids. CDR3 nucleotides: TGTGCCAGCTCACCACCGGTAGGGGGAAGGACTGAAGCTTTCTTT. Its translation is CASSPPVGGRTEAFF.

This chain connects TRBV6-1 to TRBJ1-4, with D uncertain. Germline lookup yields CDR1 MNHNS and CDR2 SASEGT. The CDR3 length is 16 residues. V was clipped by 0 bases and J by 4 bases, with 12 bases between them. This CDR3 is CASSEARKGINEKLFF. For the CDR3, the DNA is TGTGCCAGCAGTGAAGCGCGAAAGGGAATTAATGAAAAACTGTTTTTT.

CDR3 nucleotide sequence: TGTGCCAGCATTTGGGGGAGGGGAAGGGGCTACACCTTC. Translated: CASIWGRGRGYTF. V usage is TRBV28 and J usage is TRBJ1-2; tentatively, D is TRBD1 (5 bases). V dropped 7 bases and J dropped 8 bases, with 17 bases sitting between them. This CDR3 comprises 13 residues. Germline V lookup: CDR1 MDHEN, CDR2 SYDVKM.

The gene calls are TRBV28 and TRBJ2-1; TRBD1 might be the D (6 bases). The CDR3 totals 15 residues. Between the trimmed V and J ends, which lost 7 bases and 7 bases, there was a span of 20 bases. CDR1 and CDR2 (germline): MDHEN, SYDVKM. The CDR3 region has the DNA TGTGCCAGCACCAGGGGAACAGGGAACCGGAATGAGCAGTTCTTC. Translating gives CASTRGTGNRNEQFF. Drawing the rest from reference TRBV28 and TRBJ2-1, the complete variable domain is DVKVTQSSRYLVKRTGEKVFLECVQDMDHENMFWYRQDPGLGLRLIYFSYDVKMKEKGDIPEGYSVSREKKERFSLILESASTNQTSMYLCASTRGTGNRNEQFFGPGTRLTVL.

The chain joins TRBV5-1 to TRBJ2-7, with a weak D call TRBD1 (6 bases). The germline CDR1 and CDR2 sequences are SGHRS and YFSETQ. CDR3 length: 14 residues. V was cut by 2 bases and J by 3 bases, with 12 bases left in between. The CDR3 region is CASSLQGNGYEQYF. The CDR3 nucleotides are TGCGCCAGCAGCTTACAGGGCAACGGCTACGAGCAGTACTTC.

Concerning this clone itself: One junction end does not reproduce the germline sequence, and a read error may be involved. This chain connects TRBV5-1 to TRBJ2-7; 13 nucleotides match TRBD2. Germline V gives CDR1 SGHRS, CDR2 YFSETQ. This CDR3 has 15 amino acids. The CDR3 region has the DNA TGCGCCAGCAGCGTATCCGGGACTAGCGGGACCCCTCCGGACTTC. Protein: CASSVSGTSGTPPDF.

This clone showed up just once. This chain joins TRBV5-8 and TRBJ2-1; 9 bases line up with TRBD1. The CDR3 sequence is 15 residues long. The trim removed 3 bases at V and 6 bases at J, leaving 7 bases unmatched. Germline V gene data show CDR1 as SGHTS and CDR2 as YDEGEE. The CDR3 loop is CASSYRDRAPNEQFF. CDR3 DNA sequence: TGTGCCAGCAGCTACCGGGACAGGGCCCCCAATGAGCAGTTCTTC. The whole variable domain, remainder taken from reference TRBV5-8 and TRBJ2-1, is EAGVTQSPTHLIKTRGQQATLRCSPISGHTSVYWYQQALGLGLQFLLWYDEGEERNRGNFPPRFSGRQFPNYSSELNVNALELEDSALYLCASSYRDRAPNEQFFGPGTRLTVL.

This clone was seen only once. V is TRBV6-5 and J is TRBJ2-1; 12 bases are a match to TRBD2. This CDR3 contains 15 residues. Germline assignment: CDR1 MNHEY and CDR2 SVGAGI. Germline trimming cut 6 bases from V and 4 bases from J; bases unmatched to any gene: 4. The DNA for the CDR3 is TGTGCCAGCAGATGGACTAGCGGGGATTACAATGAGCAGTTCTTC. It is translated as CASRWTSGDYNEQFF.

The chain recombines TRBV29-1 with TRBJ1-5, with D tentatively TRBD1 (6 bases). Germline V gene lookup returns CDR1 SQVTM and CDR2 ANQGSEA. The CDR3 sequence is 13 residues long. Trimming removed 4 bases at V and 7 bases at J, with 14 bases between. As DNA, the CDR3 is TGCAGCGTTGTGGGAGGGCAGGGGCAGCCCCAGCATTTT. It yields the protein CSVVGGQGQPQHF.

This rearrangement joins TRBV11-3 to TRBJ2-2; D is possibly TRBD2 (6 bases). V shed 1 base and J shed 5 bases, with 14 bases lying between them. This CDR3 has 16 residues. Germline loops: CDR1 SGHNT, CDR2 YENEEA. The CDR3 reads CASSLAQGRETGELFF. CDR3 DNA sequence: TGTGCCAGCAGCTTAGCCCAGGGCCGGGAGACCGGGGAGCTGTTTTTT.

The rearrangement links TRBV6-1 to TRBJ2-5, with D maybe TRBD1 (5 bases). V was pared by 4 bases and J by 1 base, with 16 bases between. Germline CDR1 is MNHNS and CDR2 is SASEGT. The CDR3 runs 16 residues. The CDR3: CASSGNRQPIQETQYF. The CDR3, as DNA: TGTGCCAGCAGTGGGAACCGACAGCCGATCCAAGAGACCCAGTACTTC.

The V call is TRBV5-4, the J call TRBJ2-7, with a tentative D call TRBD2 (6 bases). The CDR3 has 14 residues. In germline, CDR1 is SGHNT, CDR2 YYREEE (reference sequence). Trimming pared 3 bases from V and 3 bases from J, leaving 13 bases between. CDR3 coding DNA: TGTGCCAGCAGCTCGGGACTCGAAAACTACGAGCAGTACTTC. Translated, it gives CASSSGLENYEQYF.

The rearrangement links TRBV30 to TRBJ1-1; D is unclear. CDR3 size: 12 residues. The ends were cut back, 0 bases at V and 1 base at J, with 3 bases in the middle. Germline V lookup: CDR1 GTSNPN, CDR2 SVGIG (reference sequence). The CDR3 region has the DNA TGTGCCTGGAGTGTATCGAACACTGAAGCTTTCTTT. Translation gives CAWSVSNTEAFF.

The chain is built from TRBV7-6 and TRBJ2-1; D remains unclear. The V end lost 5 bases, the J end lost 7 bases, and 9 bases lay between the germline ends. The CDR3 is 12 amino acids. Germline-derived CDR1 and CDR2 are SGHVS and FNYEAQ. The CDR3 coding sequence is TGTGCCAGCAGCCCTTACTCGAATGAGCAGTTCTTC. This gives the protein CASSPYSNEQFF.

The genes are TRBV7-2 and TRBJ1-6; no clear D. This CDR3 region has 15 residues. Trimming pared 2 bases from V and 4 bases from J, leaving 9 bases between. The V gene's germline CDR1 is SGHTA and CDR2 FQGNSA. Here the CDR3 reads CASSLRRDYNSPLHF. The CDR3 bases are TGTGCCAGCAGCTTAAGAAGGGATTATAATTCACCCCTCCACTTT.

J is TRBJ1-2 and V is TRBV2; unclear D gene. The germline gives CDR1 SNHLY, CDR2 FYNNEI. This CDR3 is built from 15 residues. V was cut by 3 bases and J by 2 bases, with 13 bases left in between. The CDR3, as DNA: TGTGCCAGCAGTGATCCGCAGACGGCAAACTATGGCTACACCTTC. As protein: CASSDPQTANYGYTF.

The rearrangement joins TRBV5-4 to TRBJ2-1; the D gene could be TRBD1 or TRBD2 (6 bases each). Germline V gene sequence: CDR1 SGHNT, CDR2 YYREEE (reference sequence). V was shortened by 4 bases and J by 12 bases, with 23 bases between the two germline ends. This CDR3 contains 15 residues. This chain's CDR3 is CASSLRGDSNLRQFF. For the CDR3, the DNA is TGTGCCAGCAGCCTGAGGGGGGACTCCAACTTAAGGCAGTTCTTC.

The chain couples TRBV5-1 to TRBJ2-2; 8 positions match TRBD1. The junction had 4 bases not matched to a gene; V was cut back by 4 bases and J by 8 bases. This CDR3 has 13 residues. Germline V CDR1 and CDR2: SGHRS, YFSETQ. The CDR3 DNA reads as TGCGCCAGCAGCCCGGACAGGGCTGGGGAGCTGTTTTTT. This gives the protein CASSPDRAGELFF.

The gene calls are TRBV28 and TRBJ2-1; D uncertain. The V gene lost 4 bases and the J gene lost 15 bases, with 13 bases spanning the gap. Germline assignment: CDR1 MDHEN and CDR2 SYDVKM. The CDR3 contains 11 residues. The CDR3 nucleotides are TGTGCCAGCAGTTCGCGTCCTAATCTGTTCTTC. Translating it yields CASSSRPNLFF. The full variable domain, rest sourced from reference TRBV28 and TRBJ2-1, is DVKVTQSSRYLVKRTGEKVFLECVQDMDHENMFWYRQDPGLGLRLIYFSYDVKMKEKGDIPEGYSVSREKKERFSLILESASTNQTSMYLCASSSRPNLFFGPGTRLTVL.

Only one count was recorded for this clone. The chain links TRBV28 to TRBJ2-7; D may be TRBD1 or TRBD2 (5 bases each). V lost 6 bases and J 0 bases, leaving 15 bases between the germline ends. The CDR3 is made up of 15 amino acids. In germline, CDR1 is MDHEN, CDR2 SYDVKM. The CDR3 nucleotides read TGTGCCAGCAGCGAGGGGACGGCCAGCTCCTACGAGCAGTACTTC. Translating it yields CASSEGTASSYEQYF.